This TCR beta chain was obtained from a study of OX40 agonist ivuxolimab in advanced cancers. Study-wide context: While on treatment, patients had intravenous ivuxolimab at 0.01 to 10 mg/kg every 2 weeks. Partial responses were seen in three patients, one with hepatocellular carcinoma and two with cutaneous melanoma. Eligibility rules accepted prior anti-PD-1, anti-PD-L1 or anti-CTLA-4 therapy, and 40% had some. Each dose-escalation patient presented with hepatocellular carcinoma, melanoma, renal cell or head and neck cancer.

The CDR3 contains 16 residues. The V gene's germline CDR1 is MNHEY and CDR2 SVGAGI. Losses at the gene ends were 4 bases for V and 0 bases for J; bases not matched to a gene: 8. TCRdb's table, derived via immunoSEQ multiplex PCR, lists solely in-frame clones and lacks some. The data hold roughly 62,000 clones, with approximately 92% observed a single time. The clonotype originates from an adult with an advanced solid tumor such as melanoma, head and neck, liver or kidney cancer. Sample: CD4+ or CD8+ T cells sorted from blood, taken in a trial of the OX40 agonist ivuxolimab. The J gene is TRBJ2-7, the V gene TRBV6-5; 8 bases match TRBD2. CDR3 sequence: CASSSLGLARSYEQYF. The DNA for the CDR3 is TGTGCCAGCAGTTCCCTCGGACTAGCACGCTCCTACGAGCAGTACTTC.